This T cell receptor beta chain came from a study of T cells in narcolepsy. Study summary: Patients with NT1 or NT2 and healthy control donors were enrolled. Findings of the study overall: HCRT-specific and TRIB2-specific autoreactive clonotypes appeared among same-patient CSF and blood CD4+ clonotypes. Healthy controls reportedly lacked the autoreactive clonotypes serially found in patients' blood.

TCRdb keeps only in-frame clones here, not all; method: immunoSEQ multiplex PCR. Of around 30,000 clones listed, roughly 80% are singletons. Details on this clone: The antigen is undetermined.

Germline CDR1 is MGHRA and CDR2 is YSYEKL. The CDR3 is 17 residues long. Trimming cost V 0 bases and J 0 bases, with 12 bases left between them. The sequence derives from a human donor with narcolepsy. The sequenced sample consisted of CD45RA- memory CD4+ T cells from PBMCs. The chain combines TRBV4-1 with TRBJ1-5, with D tentatively TRBD1 (6 bases). The CDR3 loop reads CASSQEPGAYSNQPQHF. For the CDR3, the DNA is TGCGCCAGCAGCCAAGAACCAGGGGCTTATAGCAATCAGCCCCAGCATTTT.